The T cell receptor beta chain described here comes from a study of beta chain features in type 1 diabetes. There are a few counts of this clone. Trimming cost V 4 bases and J 4 bases; bases outside gene matches: 13. Germline loops: CDR1 SGDLS, CDR2 YYNGEE. The CDR3 has 16 residues. The whole isolated RNA underwent reverse transcription, so sequencing captured expressed TCRB transcripts. It was found that naive, central memory and regulatory T cell samples averaged approximately 3.9 million reads. Some clones are missing from TCRdb's copy, which holds only in-frame ones; the method was immunoSEQ multiplex PCR. Among about 900,000 clones, around a sixth were seen once, and the ten largest hold around 0.02%. Populations obtained by sorting all exceeded 98% purity.

Sequences were obtained from naive CD4+ T cells from blood. This TCR came from a woman younger than 30 in good health. This rearrangement joins TRBV9 to TRBJ2-5; 7 nucleotides align to TRBD2. The CDR3 DNA is TGTGCCAGCAGCCTCGCAGCGGGAAACATCGGAGAGACCCAGTACTTC. Its protein is CASSLAAGNIGETQYF.